This T cell receptor (beta chain) was sequenced in a study of cytomegalovirus exposure and HLA in healthy donors. Regarding the study as a whole: TCR beta chains associated with HLA were, in a later analysis, more clonally expanded than equally common others.

This CDR3 spans 12 amino acids. Trimming at V came to 11 bases and at J to 0 bases, leaving 2 bases not matched to a gene. Germline V gene lookup returns CDR1 SGHAT and CDR2 FQNNGV. Both 60 Vbeta primers and 13 Jbeta primers went into the PCR. The protocol was immunoSEQ multiplex PCR, while the TCRdb copy is restricted to in-frame clones and leaves out a portion. The sample has tens of thousands of clones, 63% seen once. To note about this clone: The antigen is not known.

Sequencing was carried out using PBMCs. V gene TRBV11-2 combines with J gene TRBJ2-3; 7 bases map to TRBD2. The clonotype comes from a man aged 55 to 70 in good health and CMV-seropositive. CDR3 in amino acids: CAVGGSTDTQYF. The CDR3 bases are TGTGCCGTGGGGGGGAGCACAGATACGCAGTATTTT. The full variable domain, in which reference TRBV11-2 and TRBJ2-3 provide the parts outside the CDR3, is EAGVAQSPRYKIIEKRQSVAFWCNPISGHATLYWYQQILGQGPKLLIQFQNNGVVDDSQLPKDRFSAERLKGVDSTLKIQPAKLEDSAVYLCAVGGSTDTQYFGPGTRLTVL.